Below, 26 T cell receptor beta chains from the same sample are listed, as sequenced in a study of lymphopenia after photon versus proton radiotherapy. Only in-frame clones appear in the TCRdb table, and some are missing; sequencing was by immunoSEQ multiplex PCR. The sample lists about 70,000 clones; about nine tenths were seen once. This sample comprised peripheral blood, obtained from a patient treated with photon-based radiotherapy. The receptors derive from a woman between 40 and 50 years old with cholangiocarcinoma.

The chain links TRBV18 to TRBJ2-5, with 7 bases fitting TRBD1. Trimming cost V 5 bases and J 5 bases; bases outside gene matches: 5. This CDR3 is 13 amino acids long. The germline CDR1 and CDR2 sequences are KGHSH and LQKENI. The CDR3 nucleotides are TGTGCCAGCTCAACAGGGGTATCGGAGACCCAGTACTTC. This sequence encodes CASSTGVSETQYF.

The CDR3 coding sequence is TGTGCCAGCAGCGGTCTACCAGGGGGAACTGAAGCTTTCTTT. The encoded protein is CASSGLPGGTEAFF. The V call is TRBV9, the J call TRBJ1-1, with 7 bases fitting TRBD1. The CDR3 runs to 14 residues. The V gene end was trimmed by 3 bases and the J gene end by 5 bases; junction bases not matched to a gene: 7. Germline CDR1 is SGDLS and CDR2 is YYNGEE. The whole variable domain, filled in from reference TRBV9 and TRBJ1-1, reads DSGVTQTPKHLITATGQRVTLRCSPRSGDLSVYWYQQSLDQGLQFLIQYYNGEERAKGNILERFSAQQFPDLHSELNLSSLELGDSALYFCASSGLPGGTEAFFGQGTRLTVV.

This chain uses TRBV20-1 with TRBJ2-7; no definite D call. Germline values: CDR1 DFQATT, CDR2 SNEGSKA (reference sequence). The CDR3 is 11 residues long. The germline V and J ends were trimmed by 4 bases and 0 bases, with 4 bases remaining between them. The CDR3 DNA reads TGCAGTGCTACACCCTCCTACGAGCAGTACTTC. Protein product: CSATPSYEQYF.

The chain has TRBV7-8 and TRBJ1-1; 7 bases fit TRBD1. Germline CDR1 reads SGHVS; CDR2 reads FQNEAQ. Losses at the gene ends were 2 bases for V and 1 base for J; bases not matched to a gene: 7. The CDR3 runs 16 residues. DNA for the CDR3: TGTGCCAGCAGCTTAAAGGCAGGGGGACCGAACACTGAAGCTTTCTTT. It encodes CASSLKAGGPNTEAFF.

The chain carries TRBV27 and TRBJ1-5; 8 bases match TRBD1. After removal of 5 bases from V and 4 bases from J, the junction contained 4 bases not matched to a gene. CDR1 and CDR2 from the germline V gene are MNHEY and SMNVEV (reference sequence). CDR3 length: 14 amino acids. The CDR3 DNA follows: TGTGCCAGCAGTCCTGGGACAGGTAATCAGCCCCAGCATTTT. Its protein product is CASSPGTGNQPQHF.

The chain is built from TRBV6-1 and TRBJ2-7; 12 nucleotides align to TRBD1. Germline-derived CDR1 and CDR2 are MNHNS and SASEGT. The V and J ends lost 4 bases and 6 bases, in that order; junction bases with no gene match: 1. The CDR3 has 13 amino acids. This CDR3 is CASSVGQGAEQYF. CDR3 DNA sequence: TGTGCCAGCAGTGTGGGACAGGGGGCCGAGCAGTACTTC.

Only a few counts were recorded for this clone. The V call is TRBV6-5, the J call TRBJ1-5, with D unresolved. The CDR3 is 13 amino acids. The V gene's germline CDR1 is MNHEY and CDR2 SVGAGI. V shed 4 bases and J shed 7 bases, with 11 bases lying between them. CDR3 bases: TGTGCCAGCAGTTCGGGTGAGGGCCAGCCCCAGCATTTT. It is translated as CASSSGEGQPQHF.

The CDR3 reads CASSYSSQGTYEQYF. CDR3 nucleotides: TGTGCCAGCAGTTACTCGAGCCAAGGAACCTACGAGCAGTACTTC. This chain links TRBV6-5 with TRBJ2-7; D ambiguous. With 0 bases removed from V and 2 bases from J, the gap between germline ends came to 11 bases. The germline CDR1 and CDR2 sequences are MNHEY and SVGAGI. The length of the CDR3 is 15 residues.

This rearrangement joins TRBV19 to TRBJ1-5; possibly TRBD1 for D (5 bases). This CDR3 is 15 amino acids long. Trimming took 4 bases from V and 0 from J, leaving 10 bases between them. Per the germline V gene, CDR1 is LNHDA and CDR2 is SQIVND (reference sequence). CDR3 nucleotides: TGTGCCAGTAGTACACAGGCGTCTAGCAATCAGCCCCAGCATTTT. The encoded protein is CASSTQASSNQPQHF.

The chain combines TRBV7-2 with TRBJ1-2, with no clear D. The CDR3 is 11 amino acids. Between the trimmed V and J ends, which lost 5 bases and 9 bases, there was a span of 10 bases. Germline-derived CDR1 and CDR2 are SGHTA and FQGNSA. This CDR3 is CASSRQWSYTF. Written as DNA, the CDR3 is TGTGCCAGCAGCCGGCAGTGGAGCTACACCTTC.

The chain links TRBV19 to TRBJ2-3; TRBD2 agrees at 14 bases. V was pared by 9 bases and J by 4 bases, with 9 bases of the junction left unmatched. This CDR3 spans 16 amino acids. The germline gives CDR1 LNHDA, CDR2 SQIVND (reference sequence). The CDR3 loop reads CASQSGTSGRSDTQYF. Written as DNA, the CDR3 is TGTGCCAGCCAGTCCGGGACTAGCGGGAGATCAGATACGCAGTATTTT. Combining the CDR3 with reference TRBV19 and TRBJ2-3 gives the whole variable domain DGGITQSPKYLFRKEGQNVTLSCEQNLNHDAMYWYRQDPGQGLRLIYYSQIVNDFQKGDIAEGYSVSREKKESFPLTVTSAQKNPTAFYLCASQSGTSGRSDTQYFGPGTRLTVL.

This chain links TRBV11-1 with TRBJ2-7, with 8 bases fitting TRBD2. Germline V gene sequence: CDR1 SGHAT, CDR2 FQDESV (reference sequence). Unmatched junction bases numbered 5, after V lost 5 bases and J lost 2 bases. The length of the CDR3 is 14 residues. The CDR3 region has the DNA TGTGCCAGCAGCATTAGCGGGACCGCCTACGAGCAGTACTTC. Translation gives CASSISGTAYEQYF.

V is TRBV29-1 and J is TRBJ2-7, with D perhaps TRBD2 (6 bases). The CDR3 contains 14 residues. In germline, CDR1 is SQVTM, CDR2 ANQGSEA. V was clipped by 4 bases and J by 0 bases, with 13 bases between them. CDR3 DNA sequence: TGCAGCGTTGCCCCGGGACTGACCTCCTACGAGCAGTACTTC. This translates into CSVAPGLTSYEQYF.

The chain carries TRBV19 and TRBJ1-2; the D gene is possibly TRBD1 (6 bases). Between the trimmed V and J ends, which lost 0 bases and 8 bases, there was a span of 13 bases. The CDR3 extends over 14 amino acids. Per the germline V gene, CDR1 is LNHDA and CDR2 is SQIVND (reference sequence). This CDR3 is CASSIDTGPQGYTF. The CDR3 DNA is TGTGCCAGTAGTATAGATACAGGGCCTCAGGGCTACACCTTC.

This CDR3 is CASSQEQGITPLHF. CDR3 coding DNA: TGCGCCAGCAGCCAAGAACAGGGCATCACACCCCTCCACTTT. The chain has TRBV4-1 and TRBJ1-6; a possible D gene is TRBD1 (6 bases). From germline, CDR1 is MGHRA and CDR2 YSYEKL. CDR3 size: 14 residues. The V and J ends lost 0 bases and 11 bases respectively, with 11 bases between them.

The CDR3 here is CASSPRQGPAEQFF. DNA of the CDR3: TGCGCCAGCAGCCCCCGACAGGGGCCCGCCGAGCAGTTCTTC. The rearrangement links TRBV5-1 to TRBJ2-1, with 8 nucleotides matching TRBD1. The CDR3 is 14 amino acids. Losses at the gene ends were 4 bases for V and 10 bases for J; bases not matched to a gene: 10. From germline, CDR1 is SGHRS and CDR2 YFSETQ.

The chain recombines TRBV27 with TRBJ2-3; the match to TRBD2 covers 12 bases. CDR1 and CDR2 (germline): MNHEY, SMNVEV (reference sequence). Germline trimming cut 6 bases from V and 4 bases from J; bases unmatched to any gene: 5. The length of the CDR3 is 15 residues. The CDR3 nucleotides are TGTGCCAGCAGCCTAAGGACTAGCGGGGCAGATACGCAGTATTTT. It yields the protein CASSLRTSGADTQYF.

Concerning this clone itself: At one boundary the junction diverges from the germline segment, which might be a read error. The chain couples TRBV7-3 to TRBJ2-1; 7 bases are a match to TRBD1. Per the germline V gene, CDR1 is SGHTA and CDR2 is FQGTGA. This CDR3 comprises 14 residues. For the CDR3, the DNA is TGTGCCAGCAGATTAACAGGGGATCTCAATGAGCAGTTCTTC. Its protein is CASRLTGDLNEQFF.

This chain links TRBV7-8 with TRBJ2-1, with 8 bases lining up with TRBD2. With 0 bases clipped from V and 10 bases from J, the junction kept 11 bases outside the gene matches. The CDR3 extends over 16 amino acids. The germline gives CDR1 SGHVS, CDR2 FQNEAQ. The CDR3 loop is CASSLARALAAPEQFF. In DNA form, the CDR3 reads TGTGCCAGCAGCTTAGCGAGAGCACTAGCGGCCCCCGAGCAGTTCTTC.

The chain employs TRBV7-3 and TRBJ2-1, with TRBD2 matching over 7 bases. This CDR3 has 16 residues. The germline V gene encodes CDR1 SGHTA and CDR2 FQGTGA. Unmatched junction bases numbered 11, after V lost 1 base and J lost 8 bases. This CDR3 is CASSLIAGALIHEQFF. CDR3 DNA: TGTGCCAGCAGCTTAATCGCGGGAGCTTTGATTCATGAGCAGTTCTTC.

V and J are TRBV30 and TRBJ1-2; maybe TRBD1 (6 bases). Deletions cut 0 bases from V and 4 bases from J, with 12 bases between. Germline V CDR1 and CDR2: GTSNPN, SVGIG (reference sequence). The CDR3 loop spans 14 amino acids. The CDR3: CAWSVGAGLYGYTF. The CDR3 DNA sequence: TGTGCCTGGAGTGTGGGGGCCGGTCTCTATGGCTACACCTTC.

The V call is TRBV7-2, the J call TRBJ2-1; 7 bases line up with TRBD1. Per germline, CDR1 SGHTA and CDR2 FQGNSA. CDR3 size: 15 residues. The junction had 4 bases not matched to a gene; V was cut back by 5 bases and J by 0 bases. CDR3: CASSQDRNSYNEQFF. The CDR3 DNA reads TGTGCCAGCAGCCAGGACAGGAACTCCTACAATGAGCAGTTCTTC.

The chain links TRBV6-1 to TRBJ1-6, with 10 bases matching TRBD1. Germline V CDR1 and CDR2: MNHNS, SASEGT. The CDR3 runs to 16 residues. Trimming at V came to 4 bases and at J to 5 bases, leaving 5 bases not matched to a gene. In DNA, the CDR3 is TGTGCCAGCAGTGGAACGACAGGGGGCCATAATTCACCCCTCCACTTT. It yields the protein CASSGTTGGHNSPLHF.

The gene calls are TRBV7-6 and TRBJ2-7, with a weak D call TRBD2 (7 bases). V was shortened by 5 bases and J by 3 bases, with 17 bases between the two germline ends. CDR1 is SGHVS, CDR2 FNYEAQ, per germline. The CDR3 extends over 15 amino acids. CDR3 region: CASSPDAGAVYEQYF. The CDR3, as DNA: TGTGCCAGCAGCCCCGACGCGGGGGCAGTCTACGAGCAGTACTTC.

The chain combines TRBV25-1 with TRBJ2-5; 7 nucleotides line up with TRBD1. This CDR3 is built from 14 residues. Trimming removed 3 bases from V and 5 bases from J; junction bases left unmatched: 6. Germline assignment: CDR1 MGHDK and CDR2 SYGVNS. The CDR3 loop is CASSDVGGRETQYF. CDR3 DNA sequence: TGTGCCAGCAGTGATGTAGGGGGCCGGGAGACCCAGTACTTC.

A remark on this clone: One junction end disagrees with the germline gene, perhaps due to a read error. The rearrangement joins TRBV28 to TRBJ1-1; D call uncertain. Germline values: CDR1 MDHEN, CDR2 SYDVKM. The CDR3 is made up of 12 amino acids. The CDR3 DNA reads TGTGTCAGCAGTACGCGGGCAAGTGAAGCTTTCTTT. This sequence encodes CVSSTRASEAFF. The complete variable domain, with remaining parts taken from reference TRBV28 and TRBJ1-1, reads DVKVTQSSRYLVKRTGEKVFLECVQDMDHENMFWYRQDPGLGLRLIYFSYDVKMKEKGDIPEGYSVSREKKERFSLILESASTNQTSMYLCVSSTRASEAFFGQGTRLTVV.